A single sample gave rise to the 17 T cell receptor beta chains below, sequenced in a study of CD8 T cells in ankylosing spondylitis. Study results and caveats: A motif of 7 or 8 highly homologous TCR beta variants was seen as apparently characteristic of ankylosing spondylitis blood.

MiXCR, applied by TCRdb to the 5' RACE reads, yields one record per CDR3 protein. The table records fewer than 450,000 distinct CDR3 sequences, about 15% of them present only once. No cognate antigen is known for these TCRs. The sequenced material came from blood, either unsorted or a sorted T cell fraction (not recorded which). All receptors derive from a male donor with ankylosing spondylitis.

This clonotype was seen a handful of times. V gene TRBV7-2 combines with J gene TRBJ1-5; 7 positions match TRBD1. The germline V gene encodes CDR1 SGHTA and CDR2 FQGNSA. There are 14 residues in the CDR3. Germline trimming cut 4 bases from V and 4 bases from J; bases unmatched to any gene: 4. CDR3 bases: TGTGCCAGCAGCTCAGGGGGACCTAATCAGCCCCAGCATTTT. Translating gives CASSSGGPNQPQHF.

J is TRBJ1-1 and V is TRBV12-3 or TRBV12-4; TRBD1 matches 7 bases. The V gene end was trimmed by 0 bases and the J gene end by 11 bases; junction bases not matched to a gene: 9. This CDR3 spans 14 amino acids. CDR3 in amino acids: CASSLALGTVGAFF. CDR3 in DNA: TGTGCCAGCAGTTTAGCGCTCGGGACAGTGGGGGCTTTCTTT.

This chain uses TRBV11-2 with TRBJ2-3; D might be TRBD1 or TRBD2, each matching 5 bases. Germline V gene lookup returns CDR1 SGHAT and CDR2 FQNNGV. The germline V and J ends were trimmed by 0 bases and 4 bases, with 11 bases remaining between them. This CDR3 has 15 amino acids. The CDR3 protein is CASSLDGARADTQYF. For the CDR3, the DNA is TGTGCCAGCAGCTTAGATGGGGCGAGGGCAGATACGCAGTATTTT.

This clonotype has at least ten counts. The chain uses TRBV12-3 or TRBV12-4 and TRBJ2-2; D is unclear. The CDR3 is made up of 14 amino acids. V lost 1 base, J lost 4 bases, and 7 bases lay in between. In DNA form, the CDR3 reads TGTGCCAGCAGTTTAGAAGTATTCACCGGGGAGCTGTTTTTT. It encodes CASSLEVFTGELFF.

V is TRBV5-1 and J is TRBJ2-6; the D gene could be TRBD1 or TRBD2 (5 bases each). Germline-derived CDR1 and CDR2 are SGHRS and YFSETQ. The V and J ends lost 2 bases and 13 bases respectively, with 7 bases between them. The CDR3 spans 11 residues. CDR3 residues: CASSFREVLTF. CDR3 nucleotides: TGCGCCAGCAGCTTCAGGGAGGTCCTGACTTTC.

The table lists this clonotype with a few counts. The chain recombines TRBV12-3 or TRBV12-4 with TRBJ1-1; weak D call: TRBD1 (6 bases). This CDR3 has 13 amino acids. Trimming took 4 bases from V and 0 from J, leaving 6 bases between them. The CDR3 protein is CASSWDMNTEAFF. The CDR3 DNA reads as TGTGCCAGCAGTTGGGACATGAACACTGAAGCTTTCTTT.

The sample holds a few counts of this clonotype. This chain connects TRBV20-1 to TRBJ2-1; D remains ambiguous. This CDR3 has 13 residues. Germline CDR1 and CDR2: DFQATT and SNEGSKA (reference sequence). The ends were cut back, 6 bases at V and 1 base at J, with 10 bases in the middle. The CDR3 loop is CSANSWSYNEQFF. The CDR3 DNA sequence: TGCAGTGCAAACAGTTGGTCCTACAATGAGCAGTTCTTC.

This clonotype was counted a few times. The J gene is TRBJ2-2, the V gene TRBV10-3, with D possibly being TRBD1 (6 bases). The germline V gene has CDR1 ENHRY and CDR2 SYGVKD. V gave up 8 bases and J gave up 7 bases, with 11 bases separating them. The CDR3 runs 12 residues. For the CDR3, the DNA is TGTGCCATCGGTCAGGGGAACGGGGAGCTGTTTTTT. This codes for CAIGQGNGELFF.

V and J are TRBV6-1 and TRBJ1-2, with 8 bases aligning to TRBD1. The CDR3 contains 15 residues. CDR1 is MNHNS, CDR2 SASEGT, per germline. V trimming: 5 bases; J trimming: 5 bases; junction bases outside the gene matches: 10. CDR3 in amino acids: CASSQADRGEYGYTF. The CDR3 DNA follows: TGTGCCAGCAGTCAGGCCGACAGGGGAGAATATGGCTACACCTTC.

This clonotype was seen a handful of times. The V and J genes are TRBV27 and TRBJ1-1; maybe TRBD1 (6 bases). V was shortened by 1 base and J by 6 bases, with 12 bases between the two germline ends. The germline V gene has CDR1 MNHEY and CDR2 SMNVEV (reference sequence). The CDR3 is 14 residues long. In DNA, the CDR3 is TGTGCCAGCAGTTTATTTTCCGGGGGCGCTGAAGCTTTCTTT. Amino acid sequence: CASSLFSGGAEAFF.

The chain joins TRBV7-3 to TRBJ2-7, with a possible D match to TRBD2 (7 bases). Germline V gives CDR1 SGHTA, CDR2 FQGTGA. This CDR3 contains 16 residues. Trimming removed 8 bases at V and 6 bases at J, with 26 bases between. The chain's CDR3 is CASPCRGTKTSSEQYF. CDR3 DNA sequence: TGTGCCAGCCCTTGTCGAGGGACAAAGACTAGCTCCGAGCAGTACTTC.

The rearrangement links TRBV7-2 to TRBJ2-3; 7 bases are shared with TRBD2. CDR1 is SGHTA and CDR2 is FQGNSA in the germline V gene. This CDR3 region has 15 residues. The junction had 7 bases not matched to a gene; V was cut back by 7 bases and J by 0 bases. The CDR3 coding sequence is TGTGCCAGCACCCGGAGCGGGGTTAGCACAGATACGCAGTATTTT. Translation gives CASTRSGVSTDTQYF.

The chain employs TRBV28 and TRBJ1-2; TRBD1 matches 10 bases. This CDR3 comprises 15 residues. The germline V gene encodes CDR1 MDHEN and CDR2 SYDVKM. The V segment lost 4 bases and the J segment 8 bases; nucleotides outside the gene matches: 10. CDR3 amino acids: CASSSPSTGGQGYTF. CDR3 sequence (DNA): TGTGCCAGCAGTTCTCCTTCGACAGGGGGCCAGGGCTACACCTTC.

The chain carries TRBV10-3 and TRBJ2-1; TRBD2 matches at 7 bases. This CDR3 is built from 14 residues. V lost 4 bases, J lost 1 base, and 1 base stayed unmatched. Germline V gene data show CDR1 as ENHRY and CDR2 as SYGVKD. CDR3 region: CAISGAGSYNEQFF. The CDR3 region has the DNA TGTGCCATCAGTGGAGCGGGGTCCTACAATGAGCAGTTCTTC.

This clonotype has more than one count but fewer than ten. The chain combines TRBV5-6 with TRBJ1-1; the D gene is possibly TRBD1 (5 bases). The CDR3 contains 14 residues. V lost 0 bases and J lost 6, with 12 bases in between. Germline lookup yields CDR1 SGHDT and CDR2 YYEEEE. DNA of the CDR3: TGTGCCAGCAGCTTGGTAGGTGGACATGCTGAAGCTTTCTTT. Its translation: CASSLVGGHAEAFF. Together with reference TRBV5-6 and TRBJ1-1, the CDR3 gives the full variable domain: DAGVTQSPTHLIKTRGQQVTLRCSPKSGHDTVSWYQQALGQGPQFIFQYYEEEERQRGNFPDRFSGHQFPNYSSELNVNALLLGDSALYLCASSLVGGHAEAFFGQGTRLTVV.

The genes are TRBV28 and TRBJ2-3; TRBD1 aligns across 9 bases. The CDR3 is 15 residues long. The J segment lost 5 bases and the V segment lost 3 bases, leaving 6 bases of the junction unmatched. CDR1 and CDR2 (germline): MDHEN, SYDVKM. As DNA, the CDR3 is TGTGCCAGCAGTTTCCCGGGACAGGGAGGAGATACGCAGTATTTT. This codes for CASSFPGQGGDTQYF.

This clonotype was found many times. The CDR3 loop is CASSLGGTGTDTQYF. Written as DNA, the CDR3 is TGCGCCAGCAGCTTGGGAGGGACAGGGACAGATACGCAGTATTTT. The V call is TRBV5-1, the J call TRBJ2-3; 9 nucleotides agree with TRBD1. This CDR3 has 15 residues. After removal of 0 bases from V and 3 bases from J, the junction contained 2 bases not matched to a gene. In germline, CDR1 is SGHRS, CDR2 YFSETQ.